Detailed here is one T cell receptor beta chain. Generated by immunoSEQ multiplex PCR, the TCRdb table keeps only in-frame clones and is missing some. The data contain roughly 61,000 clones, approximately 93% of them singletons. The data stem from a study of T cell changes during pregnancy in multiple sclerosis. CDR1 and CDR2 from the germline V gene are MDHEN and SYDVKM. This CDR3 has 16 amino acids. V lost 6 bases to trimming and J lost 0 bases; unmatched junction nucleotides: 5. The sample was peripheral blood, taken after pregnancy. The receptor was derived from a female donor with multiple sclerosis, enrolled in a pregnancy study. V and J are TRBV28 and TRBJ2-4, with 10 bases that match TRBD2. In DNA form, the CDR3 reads TGTGCCAGCAGCGCCGGACTAGCGGAAGCCAAAAACATTCAGTACTTC. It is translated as CASSAGLAEAKNIQYF.